These 2 T cell receptor beta chains were sequenced from one sample in a study of shared clonotypes between healthy human individuals. CD45RO-negative, CCR7-selected cells formed the naive CD8 fraction, which excluded terminally differentiated effector memory CD45RA+ cells. Sequencing used immunoSEQ multiplex PCR; TCRdb keeps in-frame clones, though not all of them. The data hold approximately 600,000 clones, with roughly 95% observed a single time. Material for sequencing was naive CD8+ T cells sorted from blood. The source of these receptors is a woman in her twenties or thirties in good health.

This clone was seen only once. The V call is TRBV5-4, the J call TRBJ2-5, with D perhaps matching TRBD2 (7 bases). The ends were cut back, 4 bases at V and 1 base at J, with 17 bases in the middle. This CDR3 is 16 amino acids long. Germline V CDR1 and CDR2: SGHNT, YYREEE (reference sequence). CDR3 bases: TGTGCCAGCAGCCAAGAGGGGGAGGGGACCCAAGAGACCCAGTACTTC. Protein product: CASSQEGEGTQETQYF.

The V and J genes are TRBV11-3 and TRBJ1-2; D uncertain. Trimming pared 1 base from V and 8 bases from J, leaving 14 bases between. This CDR3 spans 14 amino acids. The germline gives CDR1 SGHNT, CDR2 YENEEA. The CDR3 DNA is TGTGCCAGCAGCTTAGGGGATTCTGGCGAGGGCTACACCTTC. It codes for CASSLGDSGEGYTF.